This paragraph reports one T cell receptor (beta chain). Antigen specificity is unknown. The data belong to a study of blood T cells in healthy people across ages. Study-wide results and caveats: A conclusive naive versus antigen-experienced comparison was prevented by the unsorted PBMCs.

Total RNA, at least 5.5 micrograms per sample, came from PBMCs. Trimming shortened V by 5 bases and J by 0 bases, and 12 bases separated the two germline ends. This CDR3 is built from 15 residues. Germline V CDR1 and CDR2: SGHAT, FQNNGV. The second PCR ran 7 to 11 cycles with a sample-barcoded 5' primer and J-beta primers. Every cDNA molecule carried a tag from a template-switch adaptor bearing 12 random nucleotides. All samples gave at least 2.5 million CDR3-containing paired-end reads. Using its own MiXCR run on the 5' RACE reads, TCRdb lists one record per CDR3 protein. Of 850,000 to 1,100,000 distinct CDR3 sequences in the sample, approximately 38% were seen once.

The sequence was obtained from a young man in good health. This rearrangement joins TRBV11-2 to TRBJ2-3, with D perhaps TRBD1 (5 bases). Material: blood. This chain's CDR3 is CASSQGHLSTDTQYF. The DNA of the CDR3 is TGTGCCAGCAGCCAAGGACACCTTAGCACAGATACGCAGTATTTT.